A selection of T cell receptor beta chains follows, all from one sample in a study of cytomegalovirus exposure and HLA in healthy donors. The protocol was immunoSEQ multiplex PCR, while the TCRdb copy is restricted to in-frame clones and leaves out a portion. This sample has 120,000 or so clones, with 80% to 90% found just once. Material for sequencing was PBMCs. Receptors were obtained from a woman under 30 in good health and CMV-seronegative. Both conserved end residues are part of each CDR3. D genes are given only for firm matches. Part of the rows lack a size; the others show once, few, many or a class for expanded clones.

size: few
D: .
V: TRBV30
J: TRBJ1-5
length: 15
DNA: TGTGCCTGGAGTGTGGGGGGAGGGAGCAATCAGCCCCAGCATTTT
CDR3: CAWSVGGGSNQPQHF

size: .
D: .
V: TRBV2
J: TRBJ2-7
length: 11
DNA: TGTGCCAGCAGTACAGCCTACGAGCAGTACTTC
CDR3: CASSTAYEQYF

size: .
D: .
V: TRBV4-2
J: TRBJ1-1
length: 15
DNA: TGTGCCAGCAGCCAAGAGGAGGGAACAGGCACTGAAGCTTTCTTT
CDR3: CASSQEEGTGTEAFF

size: .
D: TRBD1
V: TRBV30
J: TRBJ2-7
length: 15
DNA: TGTGCCTGGAGTGTAGGGACAGGGGTGGTCTACGAGCAGTACTTC
CDR3: CAWSVGTGVVYEQYF

size: .
D: TRBD2
V: TRBV28
J: TRBJ2-1
length: 15
DNA: TGTGCCAGCAGCACCCCGGGACTAGGGAGAAATGAGCAGTTCTTC
CDR3: CASSTPGLGRNEQFF

size: .
D: TRBD2
V: TRBV13
J: TRBJ2-5
length: 16
DNA: TGTGCCAGCAGCTTTCTAGTTGCGGGGGGGCGTGAGACCCAGTACTTC
CDR3: CASSFLVAGGRETQYF

size: .
D: .
V: TRBV2
J: TRBJ2-5
length: 12
DNA: TGTGCCAGCGACACCCGCGGGGAGACCCAGTACTTC
CDR3: CASDTRGETQYF

size: .
D: TRBD1
V: TRBV6-4
J: TRBJ2-5
length: 18
DNA: TGTGCCAGCAGTGTCAGAGTCCTTTACAGGGGGGTACAAGAGACCCAGTACTTC
CDR3: CASSVRVLYRGVQETQYF

size: .
D: TRBD1
V: TRBV28
J: TRBJ2-5
length: 13
DNA: TGTGCCACCACACGGGACAGGGGAGAGACCCAGTACTTC
CDR3: CATTRDRGETQYF

size: .
D: TRBD1
V: TRBV7-9
J: TRBJ1-4
length: 13
DNA: TGTGCCAGCTCCATGCAGGGGGAAGGGAAACTGTTTTTT
CDR3: CASSMQGEGKLFF

size: .
D: TRBD1
V: TRBV7-2
J: TRBJ1-5
length: 15
DNA: TGTGCCAGCAGCTTATCGACAGGGGGAGGTCAGCCCCAGCATTTT
CDR3: CASSLSTGGGQPQHF

size: .
D: TRBD1
V: TRBV7-3
J: TRBJ2-3
length: 17
DNA: TGTGCCAGCAGCCTAAATCGCCCGGGCAGGGGGACAGATACGCAGTATTTT
CDR3: CASSLNRPGRGTDTQYF

size: once
D: .
V: TRBV6-1
J: TRBJ1-5
length: 15
DNA: TGTGCCAGCAGGATGACAGAACTTAGCAATCAGCCCCAGCATTTT
CDR3: CASRMTELSNQPQHF

size: .
D: TRBD1
V: TRBV11-1
J: TRBJ2-1
length: 14
DNA: TGTGCCAGCAAGAAGGGGACAGGGACGATCGAGCAGTTCTTC
CDR3: CASKKGTGTIEQFF

size: .
D: TRBD2
V: TRBV6-6
J: TRBJ2-1
length: 15
DNA: TGTGCCAGCAGTCCCCGGGAGGGATCCTACAATGAGCAGTTCTTC
CDR3: CASSPREGSYNEQFF

size: once
D: TRBD2
V: TRBV27
J: TRBJ2-7
length: 14
DNA: TGTGCCAGCAGTTCACGACTAGCGGGAGTTGAGCAGTACTTC
CDR3: CASSSRLAGVEQYF

size: .
D: .
V: TRBV7-9
J: TRBJ2-2
length: 17
DNA: TGTGCCAGCAGCTCGCAGGCTGGGACACTCAACACCGGGGAGCTGTTTTTT
CDR3: CASSSQAGTLNTGELFF

size: once
D: .
V: TRBV4-2
J: TRBJ2-5
length: 14
DNA: TGTGCCAGCCTGGGGGGTTCCGGGAGTGGGACCCAGTACTTC
CDR3: CASLGGSGSGTQYF

size: .
D: TRBD2
V: TRBV30
J: TRBJ2-2
length: 15
DNA: TGTGCCTGGACTAGCGGGGGGGCGAACACCGGGGAGCTGTTTTTT
CDR3: CAWTSGGANTGELFF

size: .
D: TRBD2
V: TRBV10-3
J: TRBJ2-5
length: 16
DNA: TGTGCCATCAGTGAGTCGACTAGCGAGGTTGAGGAGACCCAGTACTTC
CDR3: CAISESTSEVEETQYF

size: .
D: .
V: TRBV9
J: TRBJ2-6
length: 16
DNA: TGTGCCAGCAGTCCTACACAGGGAAGGGGGGCCAACGTCCTGACTTTC
CDR3: CASSPTQGRGANVLTF

size: .
D: .
V: TRBV6-1
J: TRBJ2-2
length: 14
DNA: TGTGCCAGCAAAGAGGCGCCGAGCACCGGGGAGCTGTTTTTT
CDR3: CASKEAPSTGELFF

size: .
D: TRBD2
V: TRBV11-2
J: TRBJ2-1
length: 15
DNA: TGTGCCAGCAGCCTGGGACTAGGGTACGGAAATGAGCAGTTCTTC
CDR3: CASSLGLGYGNEQFF

size: .
D: .
V: TRBV19
J: TRBJ1-2
length: 15
DNA: TGTGCCAGTAAACCAGATGCAGTTTCTAACTATGGCTACACCTTC
CDR3: CASKPDAVSNYGYTF

size: .
D: .
V: TRBV13
J: TRBJ1-4
length: 15
DNA: TGTGCCAGCAGCTTAGGCGGGGTAGAAGAGAAAAAACTGTTTTTT
CDR3: CASSLGGVEEKKLFF

size: .
D: TRBD2
V: TRBV7-2
J: TRBJ2-7
length: 16
DNA: TGTGCCAGCAGCTCTAGACTAGCGGGAGTCTCCTACGAGCAGTACTTC
CDR3: CASSSRLAGVSYEQYF

size: .
D: .
V: TRBV14
J: TRBJ2-7
length: 14
DNA: TGTGCCAGCAGCCAAGTCGCGGCCTCCTACGAGCAGTACTTC
CDR3: CASSQVAASYEQYF

size: .
D: TRBD1
V: TRBV5-4
J: TRBJ1-4
length: 17
DNA: TGTGCCAGCAGCTTGTGGACAGGGCCTGCAACTAATGAAAAACTGTTTTTT
CDR3: CASSLWTGPATNEKLFF